Each of the 21 T cell receptor beta chains below was sequenced from the same sample in a study of control samples from healthy donors and cancer patients. Assay used: immunoSEQ multiplex PCR; TCRdb lists only in-frame clones, some missing. The repertoire has 75,000 to 95,000 clones, more than 80% of them found once; the top ten carry approximately 1.5%. Material for sequencing was blood. Receptors originate from a woman under 40 in good health.

The V gene is TRBV28, the J gene TRBJ1-5; the D gene is possibly TRBD1 (5 bases). Germline CDR1 MDHEN, CDR2 SYDVKM. The ends were cut back, 3 bases at V and 4 bases at J, with 13 bases in the middle. The CDR3 consists of 15 residues. As DNA, the CDR3 is TGTGCCAGCAGTTTTCCCGGGGGGGGAAATCAGCCCCAGCATTTT. The encoded protein is CASSFPGGGNQPQHF.

The V call is TRBV7-9, the J call TRBJ1-3, with D maybe TRBD1 (6 bases). Germline V lookup: CDR1 SEHNR, CDR2 FQNEAQ (reference sequence). The CDR3 extends over 16 amino acids. The V gene lost 0 bases and the J gene lost 2 bases, with 11 bases spanning the gap. CDR3: CASSLASAGAGNTIYF. The CDR3 nucleotides read TGTGCCAGCAGCTTAGCGTCGGCAGGGGCTGGAAACACCATATATTTT.

This clone showed up just a few times. V usage is TRBV9 and J usage is TRBJ1-2; weak D call: TRBD1 (5 bases). With 4 bases removed from V and 4 bases from J, the gap between germline ends came to 14 bases. From germline, CDR1 is SGDLS and CDR2 YYNGEE. CDR3 length equals 14 residues. This CDR3 is CASSPLGEGYGYTF. In DNA form, the CDR3 reads TGTGCCAGCAGCCCACTGGGGGAGGGCTATGGCTACACCTTC. Complete variable domain (other parts from reference TRBV9 and TRBJ1-2): DSGVTQTPKHLITATGQRVTLRCSPRSGDLSVYWYQQSLDQGLQFLIQYYNGEERAKGNILERFSAQQFPDLHSELNLSSLELGDSALYFCASSPLGEGYGYTFGSGTRLTVV.

Details on this clone: The same CDR3 is also encoded by other DNA sequences in this sample. The chain has TRBV3-1 (or the pseudogene TRBV3-2) and TRBJ1-5, with TRBD1 as a possible D gene (6 bases). V was pared by 0 bases and J by 4 bases, with 10 bases between. The CDR3 is 15 residues long. The V gene's germline CDR1 is LGHDT and CDR2 YNNKEL (reference sequence). CDR3 nucleotide sequence: TGTGCCAGCAGCCAAGATTTGAGGGGGAATCAGCCCCAGCATTTT. Its protein is CASSQDLRGNQPQHF.

The chain joins TRBV7-9 to TRBJ2-3, with D perhaps TRBD1 or TRBD2 (5 bases each). Germline loops: CDR1 SEHNR, CDR2 FQNEAQ (reference sequence). The length of the CDR3 is 17 residues. V dropped 5 bases and J dropped 0 bases, with 18 bases sitting between them. CDR3 in DNA: TGTGCCAGCAGCCGGCCAGGGAGAAGCCCTAGCACAGATACGCAGTATTTT. It specifies CASSRPGRSPSTDTQYF.

The chain couples TRBV3-1 (or the pseudogene TRBV3-2) to TRBJ2-7; 8 bases map to TRBD2. This CDR3 comprises 14 residues. The V segment lost 0 bases and the J segment 7 bases; nucleotides outside the gene matches: 5. Germline V gene sequence: CDR1 LGHDT, CDR2 YNNKEL (reference sequence). The chain's CDR3 is CASSQDGGVREQYF. The CDR3, as DNA: TGTGCCAGCAGCCAAGACGGGGGGGTCCGGGAGCAGTACTTC.

In the case of this clone: This same CDR3 is encoded by further DNA sequences in the sample. The J gene is TRBJ1-2, the V gene TRBV4-1; TRBD1 matches at 11 bases. Germline CDR1 MGHRA, CDR2 YSYEKL. V lost 3 bases and J lost 4; bases outside the gene matches: 4. This CDR3 contains 15 residues. CDR3 DNA: TGCGCCAGCAGCCAGGGGGACAGGGGGTCCTATGGCTACACCTTC. Protein: CASSQGDRGSYGYTF.

The chain has TRBV10-3 and TRBJ2-6, with D possibly being TRBD1 (6 bases). Trimming took 2 bases from V and 2 from J, leaving 7 bases between them. This CDR3 region has 15 residues. Germline V CDR1 and CDR2: ENHRY, SYGVKD. CDR3 sequence: CAISERTAGANVLTF. The CDR3, as DNA: TGTGCCATCAGTGAGCGGACAGCTGGGGCCAACGTCCTGACTTTC.

This CDR3 is CAISENPPDRGYQPQHF. CDR3 nucleotide sequence: TGTGCCATCAGTGAGAACCCGCCGGACAGGGGGTATCAGCCCCAGCATTTT. V is TRBV10-3 and J is TRBJ1-5; TRBD1 matches at 10 bases. The V gene's germline CDR1 is ENHRY and CDR2 SYGVKD. V lost 2 bases to trimming and J lost 5 bases; unmatched junction nucleotides: 9. The CDR3 covers 17 residues.

The V and J genes are TRBV3-1 (or the pseudogene TRBV3-2) and TRBJ2-2, with D hard to call. The CDR3 contains 14 residues. The ends were cut back, 4 bases at V and 2 bases at J, with 8 bases in the middle. CDR1 and CDR2 (germline): LGHDT, YNNKEL (reference sequence). The CDR3 sequence is CASSLSSNTGELFF. Here the CDR3 DNA reads TGTGCCAGCAGCCTCTCATCCAACACCGGGGAGCTGTTTTTT.

The CDR3 region has the DNA TGCGCCAGCAGCGACGGATGGAACACTGAAGCTTTCTTT. Translated, it gives CASSDGWNTEAFF. The chain is built from TRBV5-1 and TRBJ1-1; no clear D gene. The CDR3 extends over 13 amino acids. V lost 4 bases and J 1 base, leaving 8 bases between the germline ends. Per germline, CDR1 SGHRS and CDR2 YFSETQ.

V usage is TRBV5-4 and J usage is TRBJ1-2; 11 nucleotides line up with TRBD1. The CDR3 length is 20 residues. The germline CDR1 and CDR2 sequences are SGHNT and YYREEE (reference sequence). The V segment lost 0 bases and the J segment 5 bases; nucleotides outside the gene matches: 18. This CDR3 is CASSLELWRAGQGARYGYTF. The CDR3, as DNA: TGTGCCAGCAGCTTGGAGTTGTGGAGAGCAGGACAGGGGGCCCGTTATGGCTACACCTTC.

This clone has a single count. The rearrangement uses TRBV3-1 (or the pseudogene TRBV3-2) and TRBJ1-6; tentative D call: TRBD1 (5 bases). The CDR3 spans 14 residues. CDR1 and CDR2 (germline): LGHDT, YNNKEL (reference sequence). Trimming took off 0 bases at V and 10 bases at J, with 10 bases between the two ends. The CDR3 here is CASSQDRVISPLHF. The CDR3 DNA sequence: TGTGCCAGCAGCCAAGACAGGGTGATATCACCCCTCCACTTT.

The chain uses TRBV7-9 and TRBJ1-2, with D perhaps matching TRBD1 (6 bases). V was cut by 7 bases and J by 7 bases, with 19 bases left in between. The CDR3 totals 14 residues. Germline V gene data show CDR1 as SEHNR and CDR2 as FQNEAQ (reference sequence). This CDR3 is CASTPVQGGSGYTF. For the CDR3, the DNA is TGTGCCAGCACCCCGGTACAGGGCGGAAGTGGCTACACCTTC.

The chain links TRBV12-3 or TRBV12-4 to TRBJ1-4; tentative D call: TRBD1 (5 bases). V lost 6 bases and J 4 bases, leaving 9 bases between the germline ends. The CDR3 runs 13 residues. CDR3 loop: CASRVGGNEKLFF. In nucleotides, the CDR3 is TGTGCCAGCAGGGTGGGGGGTAATGAAAAACTGTTTTTT.

This rearrangement joins TRBV4-1 to TRBJ1-1; D remains ambiguous. Germline assignment: CDR1 MGHRA and CDR2 YSYEKL. The length of the CDR3 is 15 residues. The germline V and J ends were trimmed by 4 bases and 0 bases, with 12 bases remaining between them. CDR3: CASSPWVSMNTEAFF. The CDR3 region has the DNA TGCGCCAGCAGCCCTTGGGTGTCCATGAACACTGAAGCTTTCTTT.

The chain employs TRBV5-1 and TRBJ2-3, with TRBD2 matching 7 bases. V was pared by 4 bases and J by 2 bases, with 13 bases of the junction left unmatched. The CDR3 extends over 17 amino acids. Germline loops: CDR1 SGHRS, CDR2 YFSETQ. The CDR3 sequence: CASSLEGLAAPTDTQYF. Here the CDR3 DNA reads TGCGCCAGCAGCCTAGAGGGGCTAGCGGCGCCCACAGATACGCAGTATTTT.

In DNA form, the CDR3 reads TGTGCCAGCAGCTACAGGGGGCACACAGATACGCAGTATTTT. It is translated as CASSYRGHTDTQYF. The chain joins TRBV7-9 to TRBJ2-3, with 9 bases identical to TRBD1. Trimming removed 4 bases from V and 2 bases from J; junction bases left unmatched: 1. Germline V gene sequence: CDR1 SEHNR, CDR2 FQNEAQ (reference sequence). CDR3 size: 14 residues.

The rearrangement uses TRBV7-9 and TRBJ2-7; 7 nucleotides match TRBD2. The CDR3 is made up of 18 amino acids. Trimming at V came to 3 bases and at J to 5 bases, leaving 19 bases not matched to a gene. Germline-derived CDR1 and CDR2 are SEHNR and FQNEAQ (reference sequence). CDR3 protein: CASSLFWRENPRGDEQYF. Written as DNA, the CDR3 is TGTGCCAGCAGCTTGTTTTGGCGGGAGAACCCACGTGGCGACGAGCAGTACTTC.

The rearrangement joins TRBV28 to TRBJ1-1, with D tentatively TRBD1 (5 bases). V was pared by 2 bases and J by 1 base, with 17 bases between. CDR1 and CDR2 (germline): MDHEN, SYDVKM. The CDR3 runs 17 residues. CDR3: CASSLKQGRGWNTEAFF. CDR3 coding DNA: TGTGCCAGCAGTTTAAAGCAGGGAAGAGGGTGGAACACTGAAGCTTTCTTT.

CDR3 sequence (DNA): TGTGCCAGCAGTTTACTCCTGACAGGGGGCCGCCATCAGCCCCAGCATTTT. This encodes CASSLLLTGGRHQPQHF. The chain joins TRBV28 to TRBJ1-5; TRBD1 matches at 10 bases. The J segment lost 5 bases and the V segment lost 2 bases, leaving 9 bases of the junction unmatched. Per germline, CDR1 MDHEN and CDR2 SYDVKM. The CDR3 totals 17 residues.